The 14 T cell receptor beta chains below come from one sample, sequenced in a study of T-cell reconstitution after alpha-beta-depleted transplantation in children. This sample's TCRbeta library carried unique molecular identifier barcodes. TCRdb processed the PCR reads anew with MiXCR; each CDR3 protein has one entry. Among around 130,000 distinct CDR3 sequences listed, 8% to 10% were seen once. Sample: PBMCs, mostly from graft donor cells, taken 180 days after TCRalphabeta/CD19-depleted stem cell transplant. The receptors derive from a girl in the first two years of life who had a stem cell transplant for combined immunodeficiency, so the T cells may come from the graft donor.

V usage is TRBV7-3 and J usage is TRBJ2-2; D gene unclear. The CDR3 has 13 amino acids. V lost 2 bases and J 8 bases, leaving 9 bases between the germline ends. The germline gives CDR1 SGHTA, CDR2 FQGTGA. DNA for the CDR3: TGTGCCAGCAGCTTAGGTTTCCGGGGGGAGCTGTTTTTT. It codes for CASSLGFRGELFF.

This sequence joins TRBV20-1 and TRBJ2-2; 7 bases are shared with TRBD2. CDR1 is DFQATT, CDR2 SNEGSKA, per germline (reference sequence). The CDR3 sequence is 13 residues long. V shed 1 base and J 6 bases; nucleotides not matched to a gene: 2. CDR3 nucleotide sequence: TGCAGTGCTAGAGGACTAGCCCCCGGGGAGCTGTTTTTT. It specifies CSARGLAPGELFF.

This chain joins TRBV7-8 and TRBJ2-1; tentatively, D is TRBD1 (6 bases). Germline assignment: CDR1 SGHVS and CDR2 FQNEAQ. The CDR3 spans 14 residues. The V gene lost 4 bases and the J gene lost 7 bases, with 14 bases spanning the gap. CDR3 protein: CASSYGQFWNEQFF. The CDR3 nucleotides read TGTGCCAGCAGCTACGGACAGTTTTGGAATGAGCAGTTCTTC. The full variable domain, its missing parts supplied by reference TRBV7-8 and TRBJ2-1, is GAGVSQSPRYKVAKRGQDVALRCDPISGHVSLFWYQQALGQGPEFLTYFQNEAQLDKSGLPSDRFFAERPEGSVSTLKIQRTQQEDSAVYLCASSYGQFWNEQFFGPGTRLTVL.

A few counts support this clonotype. V is TRBV20-1 and J is TRBJ2-7; D is unclear. This CDR3 has 15 residues. V was cut by 3 bases and J by 5 bases, with 20 bases left in between. Germline V lookup: CDR1 DFQATT, CDR2 SNEGSKA (reference sequence). CDR3 sequence reads: CSARAPGVYSDEQYF. In nucleotides, the CDR3 is TGCAGTGCTAGGGCCCCGGGCGTTTATAGTGACGAGCAGTACTTC.

A few counts support this clonotype. The rearrangement joins TRBV5-6 to TRBJ1-1, with 7 bases lining up with TRBD1. CDR3 length: 16 residues. The V and J ends lost 4 bases and 1 base, in that order; junction bases with no gene match: 10. The V gene's germline CDR1 is SGHDT and CDR2 YYEEEE. CDR3 amino acids: CASSLPWGQPNTEAFF. As DNA, the CDR3 is TGTGCCAGCAGCCTCCCATGGGGACAGCCGAACACTGAAGCTTTCTTT.

This clonotype was observed at least ten times. This chain connects TRBV29-1 to TRBJ1-1; tentative D call: TRBD1 (6 bases). CDR1 is SQVTM, CDR2 ANQGSEA, per germline. The CDR3 has 13 residues. V lost 3 bases to trimming and J lost 2 bases, with 10 bases between them. In DNA, the CDR3 is TGCAGCGTTGATGGGGGGCGCAACACTGAAGCTTTCTTT. Amino acid sequence: CSVDGGRNTEAFF.

This clonotype was counted many times. This rearrangement joins TRBV7-8 to TRBJ2-1; D uncertain. Per germline, CDR1 SGHVS and CDR2 FQNEAQ. Trimming took 2 bases from V and 6 from J, leaving 2 bases between them. The CDR3 spans 11 residues. Here the CDR3 reads CASSLFNEQFF. The CDR3 coding sequence is TGTGCCAGCAGCTTATTCAATGAGCAGTTCTTC.

Comment on this clonotype: The germline gene is not matched at one end of the junction; a read error may be the cause. V usage is TRBV10-3 and J usage is TRBJ1-3; 7 nucleotides align to TRBD1. This CDR3 is 13 amino acids long. Germline-derived CDR1 and CDR2 are ENHRY and SYGVKD. CDR3 region: CAISPQGRDTMYF. CDR3 sequence (DNA): TGTGCCATCAGTCCACAGGGGCGGGACACCATGTATTTT.

The chain is built from TRBV3-1 and TRBJ2-5; 12 nucleotides align to TRBD2. Germline-derived CDR1 and CDR2 are LGHDT and YNNKEL (reference sequence). CDR3 length: 16 amino acids. With 0 bases clipped from V and 3 bases from J, the junction kept 2 bases outside the gene matches. This CDR3 is CASSQDRTSGEETQYF. For the CDR3, the DNA is TGTGCCAGCAGCCAAGATAGGACTAGCGGGGAAGAGACCCAGTACTTC.

This clonotype showed up just a few times. The chain is built from TRBV3-1 and TRBJ1-1; D not certain. Trimming shortened V by 1 base and J by 4 bases, and 10 bases separated the two germline ends. Per germline, CDR1 LGHDT and CDR2 YNNKEL (reference sequence). The CDR3 is made up of 14 amino acids. DNA for the CDR3: TGTGCCAGCAGCCAAGTTCAGGTAGGCACTGAAGCTTTCTTT. This gives the protein CASSQVQVGTEAFF.

The V call is TRBV4-3, the J call TRBJ2-7; tentative D call: TRBD1 (6 bases). Germline CDR1 is LGHNA and CDR2 is YSLEER. Trimming took 4 bases from V and 0 from J, leaving 16 bases between them. This CDR3 contains 16 residues. CDR3 residues: CASSLHRDTSSYEQYF. The DNA for the CDR3 is TGCGCCAGCAGCCTCCACAGGGATACGAGCTCCTACGAGCAGTACTTC.

In its sample, this clonotype was seen a few times. This chain links TRBV20-1 with TRBJ2-1; 10 bases match TRBD2. This CDR3 has 13 amino acids. Germline CDR1 and CDR2: DFQATT and SNEGSKA (reference sequence). Trimming at V came to 4 bases and at J to 4 bases, leaving 1 base not matched to a gene. The CDR3 region is CSAKAGGYNEQFF. In DNA form, the CDR3 reads TGCAGTGCTAAAGCGGGAGGGTACAATGAGCAGTTCTTC.

The chain carries TRBV9 and TRBJ1-2, with 10 bases lining up with TRBD1. With V trimmed by 6 bases and J by 6 bases, 2 bases remained unmatched. The CDR3 totals 12 residues. The germline V gene encodes CDR1 SGDLS and CDR2 YYNGEE. CDR3 protein: CASKGTGDGYTF. As DNA, the CDR3 is TGTGCCAGCAAAGGGACAGGGGATGGCTACACCTTC. The full variable domain, completed using reference TRBV9 and TRBJ1-2, is DSGVTQTPKHLITATGQRVTLRCSPRSGDLSVYWYQQSLDQGLQFLIQYYNGEERAKGNILERFSAQQFPDLHSELNLSSLELGDSALYFCASKGTGDGYTFGSGTRLTVV.

This clonotype was seen ten or more times. This chain connects TRBV5-1 to TRBJ2-3; D is possibly TRBD2 (5 bases). CDR3 length: 12 amino acids. V lost 7 bases to trimming and J lost 3 bases, with 9 bases between them. Germline V gene data show CDR1 as SGHRS and CDR2 as YFSETQ. The CDR3 loop is CASGSRTDTQYF. CDR3 sequence (DNA): TGCGCCAGCGGGAGTCGGACAGATACGCAGTATTTT.